The source of this T cell receptor (beta chain) is a study of blood T cell repertoires in COVID-19. This CDR3 has 13 residues. Trimming shortened V by 2 bases and J by 4 bases, and 8 bases separated the two germline ends. Germline V CDR1 and CDR2: MNHNY, SVGAGI (reference sequence). Per the study methods: Reference gene primer amplification in the assay estimated nucleated cell counts. The protocol was immunoSEQ multiplex PCR, while the TCRdb copy is restricted to in-frame clones and leaves out a portion. D and trimming come from the DNA, and the V and J calls and clone size come from that table. The table shows some 150,000 clones, with 84% occurring only once.

The sequence was obtained from a woman in her fifties or sixties who had been exposed to COVID-19. This chain links TRBV6-6 with TRBJ1-2; maybe TRBD1 (6 bases). The sample was PBMCs or T cells enriched from blood (not recorded which). CDR3 sequence: CASSYGQLYGYTF. For the CDR3, the DNA is TGTGCCAGCAGTTACGGACAGCTCTATGGCTACACCTTC.